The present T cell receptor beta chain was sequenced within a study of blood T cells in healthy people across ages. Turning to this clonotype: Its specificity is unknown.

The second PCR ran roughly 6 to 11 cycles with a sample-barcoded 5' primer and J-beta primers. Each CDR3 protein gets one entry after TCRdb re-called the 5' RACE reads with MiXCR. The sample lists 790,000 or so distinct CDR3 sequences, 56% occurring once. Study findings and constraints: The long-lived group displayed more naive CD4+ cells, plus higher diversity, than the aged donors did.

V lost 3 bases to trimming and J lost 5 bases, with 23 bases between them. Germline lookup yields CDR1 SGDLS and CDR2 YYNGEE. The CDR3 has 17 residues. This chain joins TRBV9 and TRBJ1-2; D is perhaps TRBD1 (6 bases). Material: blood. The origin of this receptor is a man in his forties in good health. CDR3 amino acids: CASSAGRGAGPLYGYTF. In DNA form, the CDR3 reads TGTGCCAGCAGCGCCGGACGGGGGGCCGGCCCCCTTTATGGCTACACCTTC.